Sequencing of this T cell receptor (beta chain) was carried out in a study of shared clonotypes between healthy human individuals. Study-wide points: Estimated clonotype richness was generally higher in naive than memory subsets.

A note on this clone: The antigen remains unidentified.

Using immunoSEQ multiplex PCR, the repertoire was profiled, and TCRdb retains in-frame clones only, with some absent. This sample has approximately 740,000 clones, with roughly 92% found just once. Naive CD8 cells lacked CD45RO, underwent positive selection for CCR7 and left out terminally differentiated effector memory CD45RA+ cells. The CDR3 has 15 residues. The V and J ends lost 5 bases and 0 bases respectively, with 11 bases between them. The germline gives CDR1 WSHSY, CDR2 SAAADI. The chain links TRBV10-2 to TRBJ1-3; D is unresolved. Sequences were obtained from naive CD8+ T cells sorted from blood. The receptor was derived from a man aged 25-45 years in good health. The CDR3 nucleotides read TGCGCCAGCAGTTTACCCGGGGTCTCTGGAAACACCATATATTTT. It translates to CASSLPGVSGNTIYF.